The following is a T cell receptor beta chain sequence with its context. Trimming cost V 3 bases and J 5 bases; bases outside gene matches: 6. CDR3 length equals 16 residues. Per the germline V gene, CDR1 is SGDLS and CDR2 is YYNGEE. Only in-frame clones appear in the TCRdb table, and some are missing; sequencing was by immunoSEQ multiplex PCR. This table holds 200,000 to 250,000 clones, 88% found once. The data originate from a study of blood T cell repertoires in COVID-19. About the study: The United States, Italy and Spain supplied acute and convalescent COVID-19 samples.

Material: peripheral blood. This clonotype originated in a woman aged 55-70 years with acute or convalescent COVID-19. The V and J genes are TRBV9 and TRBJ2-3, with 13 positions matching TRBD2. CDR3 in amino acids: CASSATSGRAGDTQYF. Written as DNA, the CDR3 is TGTGCCAGCAGCGCTACTAGCGGGAGGGCCGGAGATACGCAGTATTTT. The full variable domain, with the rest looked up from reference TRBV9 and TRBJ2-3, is DSGVTQTPKHLITATGQRVTLRCSPRSGDLSVYWYQQSLDQGLQFLIQYYNGEERAKGNILERFSAQQFPDLHSELNLSSLELGDSALYFCASSATSGRAGDTQYFGPGTRLTVL.